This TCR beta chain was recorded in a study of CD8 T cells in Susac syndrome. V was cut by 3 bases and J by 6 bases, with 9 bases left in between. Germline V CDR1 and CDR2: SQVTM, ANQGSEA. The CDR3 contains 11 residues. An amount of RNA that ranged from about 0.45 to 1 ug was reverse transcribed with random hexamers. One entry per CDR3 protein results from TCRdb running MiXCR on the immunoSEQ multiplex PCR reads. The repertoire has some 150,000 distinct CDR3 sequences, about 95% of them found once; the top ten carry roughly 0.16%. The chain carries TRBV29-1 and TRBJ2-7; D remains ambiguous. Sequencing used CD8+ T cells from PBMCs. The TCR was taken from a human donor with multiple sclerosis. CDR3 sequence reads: CSVEVRTEQYF. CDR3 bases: TGCAGCGTTGAGGTTCGAACCGAGCAGTACTTC.